This T cell receptor beta chain derives from a study of blood T cell repertoires in COVID-19. Study as a whole: Samples taken during acute and convalescent COVID-19 were collected in the United States, Italy and Spain. PBMCs, B-cell-depleted T cells, or T cells provided the cDNA or gDNA that made up the material.

Germline V gene data show CDR1 as KGHDR and CDR2 as SFDVKD. V lost 5 bases to trimming and J lost 4 bases, with 13 bases between them. CDR3 length: 14 residues. Original processing notes: Amplifying reference gene primers gave estimates of nucleated cell counts. Here immunoSEQ multiplex PCR was the method, and the copy in TCRdb shows in-frame clones only, minus some. Clone size and the V and J calls come from that table; the DNA yielded D and trimming. Of tens of thousands of clones listed, approximately 90% are singletons. The sample taken for sequencing was peripheral blood. The TCR originated in a human donor in a cohort sampled during active COVID-19. The gene calls are TRBV24-1 and TRBJ1-2, with D possibly matching TRBD1 (6 bases). As DNA, the CDR3 is TGTGCCACCAGTGTCGATGACAGGAGCTATGGCTACACCTTC. This encodes CATSVDDRSYGYTF.